The rows below give T cell receptor beta chains drawn from one sample of a study of T cells in Graves' hyperthyroidism and ophthalmopathy. TCRdb reprocessed the multiplex PCR reads via MiXCR and lists one record per CDR3 protein. The repertoire holds approximately 600,000 distinct CDR3 sequences, with roughly 14% as singletons. The sequencing input was blood. The receptors originated from a woman between 40 and 55 years old with Graves' ophthalmopathy. CDR3s include the opening cysteine and the closing phenylalanine or tryptophan. A D gene is named only where the DNA matches it firmly. Part of the rows lack a size; the others show once, few, many or a class for expanded clones.

TRBJ2-2 | TRBD1 | many | TRBV2 | TGTGCCAGCAGTGCGGGACAGGGGCACACCGGGGAGCTGTTTTTT | CASSAGQGHTGELFF
TRBJ2-5 | TRBD1 | many | TRBV13 | TGTGCCAGCAGCTTTACAGGGGGCAGGGCGGAGACCCAGTACTTC | CASSFTGGRAETQYF
TRBJ2-2 | TRBD2 | few | TRBV30 | TGTGCCTGGAGTGTACTAAGCGGGAGAGTCACCGGGGAGCTGTTTTTT | CAWSVLSGRVTGELFF
TRBJ1-2 | TRBD1 | few | TRBV20-1 | TGCAGTGCTAGTGGACAGGGAGGGGGCTACACCTTC | CSASGQGGGYTF
TRBJ2-7 | TRBD1 | many | TRBV12-5 | TGTGCTAGTGGTTTGGCCCACTCGACGGGACAGGGCTACGAGCAGTACTTC | CASGLAHSTGQGYEQYF
TRBJ2-7 | TRBD2 | few | TRBV6-2/TRBV6-3 | TGTGCCAGCAAAAAAGGTAGCGGGAGGGCCAGGGCCTACGAGCAGTACTTC | CASKKGSGRARAYEQYF
TRBJ1-3 | NA | many | TRBV28 | TGTGCCAGCAGTTCCCCAGGGACCGGAAACACCATATATTTT | CASSSPGTGNTIYF
TRBJ1-2 | NA | NA | TRBV20-1 | TGCAGTGCTAGAGACCAGATCACTAACTATGGCTACACCTTC | CSARDQITNYGYTF
TRBJ1-6 | NA | NA | TRBV6-5 | TGTGCCAGCAGTTTCCCCCCCAGGGGCGGTTCACCCCTCCACTTT | CASSFPPRGGSPLHF
TRBJ2-5 | TRBD2 | many | TRBV9 | TGTGCCAGCACCCCACTAGCGGGTTTCCAAGAGACCCAGTACTTC | CASTPLAGFQETQYF
TRBJ2-5 | TRBD2 | NA | TRBV11-2 | TGTGCCAGCAGCATGGGACTAGCCGGACAGACCCAGTACTTC | CASSMGLAGQTQYF
TRBJ2-7 | TRBD1 | many | TRBV2 | TGTGCCAGCATCCTCCGGGACAGGGCGCCAAAGATGGGCTACGAGCAGTACTTC | CASILRDRAPKMGYEQYF
TRBJ1-1 | TRBD1 | NA | TRBV7-8 | TGTGCCAGCAGTCTCTGGGGACAGGGGGCTGAAGCTTTCTTT | CASSLWGQGAEAFF
TRBJ2-7 | NA | NA | TRBV24-1 | TGTGCCACCAGTGATCCTGGACGGGCCGCCGAGCAGTACTTC | CATSDPGRAAEQYF
TRBJ2-7 | NA | NA | TRBV6-5 | TGTGCCAGCAGTTACCAGGGACTGCTCGCGCAGTACTTC | CASSYQGLLAQYF
TRBJ2-5 | TRBD1 | many | TRBV14 | TGTGCCAGCAGCCACAGATACGGACAGGCTAGGGTGAAAGAGACCCAGTACTTC | CASSHRYGQARVKETQYF
TRBJ2-7 | NA | many | TRBV7-8 | TGTGCCAGCAGCTTAGAAGGGGGATTTTACGAGCAGTACTTC | CASSLEGGFYEQYF
TRBJ2-2 | NA | few | TRBV4-3 | TGCGCCAGCAGCCAAACGGGAGTAACAACCGGGGAGCTGTTTTTT | CASSQTGVTTGELFF
TRBJ2-5 | NA | NA | TRBV12-3/TRBV12-4 | TGTGCCAGCAGTTATAAGGGGCGAAAGACCCAGTACTTC | CASSYKGRKTQYF
TRBJ2-7 | NA | many | TRBV7-8 | TGTGCCAGCAGCTTAGCGAGGGGGGGACCCTACGAGCAGTACTTC | CASSLARGGPYEQYF
TRBJ2-4 | NA | NA | TRBV12-3/TRBV12-4 | TGTGCCAGCAGTTTAGCGGGTGGGGCCTATTTTGCCAAAAACATTCAGTACTTC | CASSLAGGAYFAKNIQYF
TRBJ2-2 | TRBD2 | many | TRBV27 | TGTGCCAGCAGTTTAACGCCGGGGGGGACCGGGGAGCTGTTTTTT | CASSLTPGGTGELFF
TRBJ2-3 | TRBD2 | few | TRBV3-1 | TGTGCCAGCAGCCGGCGGACTAGCGGGAGTAGCACAGATACGCAGTATTTT | CASSRRTSGSSTDTQYF
TRBJ2-7 | TRBD2 | many | TRBV28 | TGTGCCAGCAGATCAACGACTAGCGGGAGGGCCTACGAGCAGTACTTC | CASRSTTSGRAYEQYF
TRBJ1-6 | NA | NA | TRBV28 | TGTGCCAGTGGGGGCCCAGGGGCCCTATCTTCACCCCTCCACTTT | CASGGPGALSSPLHF
TRBJ1-2 | NA | many | TRBV5-8 | TGTGCCAGCAGCTTGATCCGGGGAGAGCTTGGCTACACCTTC | CASSLIRGELGYTF
TRBJ2-5 | TRBD1 | NA | TRBV13 | TGTGCCAGCAGCCAAGATCCCCCGGACAGGGATGAGGAGACCCAGTACTTC | CASSQDPPDRDEETQYF
TRBJ2-5 | NA | few | TRBV18 | TGTGCCAGCTCACCATCGGGGGCTAACCAAGAGACCCAGTACTTC | CASSPSGANQETQYF
TRBJ1-5 | TRBD1 | many | TRBV28 | TGTGCCAGCGTCCAAGGACAGGAAATCAATCAGCCCCAGCATTTT | CASVQGQEINQPQHF
TRBJ1-1 | NA | many | TRBV7-8 | TGTGCCAGCAGCTTAGGGGGTATGCGGACTGAAGCTTTCTTT | CASSLGGMRTEAFF
TRBJ2-2 | TRBD2 | few | TRBV20-1 | TGCAGTGCCCACGCTAGCGGGAGGTCGACCGGGGAGCTGTTTTTT | CSAHASGRSTGELFF
TRBJ2-5 | TRBD2 | many | TRBV28 | TGTGCCAGCAGCCAGCCGGGGGTAGCGGGAGGAGAGACCCAGTACTTC | CASSQPGVAGGETQYF
TRBJ1-5 | NA | many | TRBV28 | TGTGCCAGCAGTTTGAGGCGTAGTCAGCCCCAGCATTTT | CASSLRRSQPQHF
TRBJ2-5 | NA | few | TRBV3-1 | TGTGCCAGCAGCCAAGATCTACTGAGTGCGGAAGCGGAGACCCAGTACTTC | CASSQDLLSAEAETQYF
TRBJ2-2 | NA | few | TRBV4-2 | TGTGCCAGCAGCCAAGAAGGAAGGGGTGGGACCGGGGAGCTGTTTTTT | CASSQEGRGGTGELFF
TRBJ2-5 | NA | many | TRBV12-3/TRBV12-4 | TGTGCCAGCAGCTGGGGGGAAGGGACAGTTCAAGAGACCCAGTACTTC | CASSWGEGTVQETQYF
TRBJ2-7 | TRBD1 | NA | TRBV27 | TGTGCCAGCAGCAGACCGGGACAGGGATCCCGGGAGCAGTACTTC | CASSRPGQGSREQYF
TRBJ2-5 | NA | many | TRBV7-2 | TGTGCCAGCAGCTTAGCGTCGGCTCCGGGGACCCAGTACTTC | CASSLASAPGTQYF
TRBJ2-5 | TRBD2 | NA | TRBV2 | TGTGCCAGCGTGGGGGGGATAGAGACCCAGTACTTC | CASVGGIETQYF
TRBJ2-5 | TRBD1 | many | TRBV4-2 | TGTGCCAGCAGCCAACGGACAGGGCGTGAGCAAGAGACCCAGTACTTC | CASSQRTGREQETQYF
TRBJ2-6 | TRBD2 | many | TRBV6-6 | TGTGCCAGCAACGGCCGGTGGCTAGCGGAATCCCCCTCTGGGGCCAACGTCCTGACTTTC | CASNGRWLAESPSGANVLTF
TRBJ1-2 | NA | many | TRBV7-8 | TGTGCCAGCAGCTTAAGTACAGCGCTTAACTATGGCTACACCTTC | CASSLSTALNYGYTF
TRBJ1-2 | NA | many | TRBV4-1 | TGCGCCAGCAGCCAAGATGAAGGTGAAGGGACCTATGGCTACACCTTC | CASSQDEGEGTYGYTF
TRBJ1-1 | NA | many | TRBV7-2 | TGTGCCAGCAGCGCCTGGACCGGGGGGAACACTGAAGCTTTCTTT | CASSAWTGGNTEAFF
TRBJ1-2 | NA | many | TRBV5-1 | TGCGCCAGCAGCTTGGACAAAAACTATGGCTACACCTTC | CASSLDKNYGYTF
TRBJ2-5 | NA | NA | TRBV6-1 | TGTGCCAGCGGCGGCGGTAGAACGGAGACCCAGTACTTC | CASGGGRTETQYF
TRBJ1-5 | NA | many | TRBV6-6 | TGTGCCAGCAGCCATAAATCAAGCAGAACATATAGCAATCAGCCCCAGCATTTT | CASSHKSSRTYSNQPQHF
TRBJ1-5 | TRBD1 | NA | TRBV15 | TGTGCCACCAGCAGAGATCGCCCGATCGGGTTACGGGACAGGGGATCTCAGCCCCAGCATTTT | CATSRDRPIGLRDRGSQPQHF
TRBJ1-1 | NA | many | TRBV29-1 | TGCAGCGTTGACATGAACACTGAAGCTTTCTTT | CSVDMNTEAFF
TRBJ1-2 | NA | few | TRBV18 | TGTGCCAGCTCACCAACACCCGACCGAGTCTACACCTTC | CASSPTPDRVYTF